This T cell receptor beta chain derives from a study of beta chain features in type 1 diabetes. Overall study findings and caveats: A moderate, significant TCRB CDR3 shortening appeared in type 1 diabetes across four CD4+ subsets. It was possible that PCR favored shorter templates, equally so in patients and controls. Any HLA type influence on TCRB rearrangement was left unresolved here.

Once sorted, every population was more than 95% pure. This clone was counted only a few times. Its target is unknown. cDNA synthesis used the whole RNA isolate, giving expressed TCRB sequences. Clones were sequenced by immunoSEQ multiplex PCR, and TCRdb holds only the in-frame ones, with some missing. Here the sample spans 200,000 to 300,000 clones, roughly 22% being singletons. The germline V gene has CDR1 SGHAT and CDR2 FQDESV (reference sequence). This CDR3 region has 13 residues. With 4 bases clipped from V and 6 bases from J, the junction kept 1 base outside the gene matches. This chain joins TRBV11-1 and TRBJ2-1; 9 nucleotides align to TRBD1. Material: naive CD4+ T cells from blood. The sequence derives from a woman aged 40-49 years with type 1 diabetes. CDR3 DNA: TGTGCCAGCAGCTGGGACAGGGTCAATGAGCAGTTCTTC. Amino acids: CASSWDRVNEQFF.